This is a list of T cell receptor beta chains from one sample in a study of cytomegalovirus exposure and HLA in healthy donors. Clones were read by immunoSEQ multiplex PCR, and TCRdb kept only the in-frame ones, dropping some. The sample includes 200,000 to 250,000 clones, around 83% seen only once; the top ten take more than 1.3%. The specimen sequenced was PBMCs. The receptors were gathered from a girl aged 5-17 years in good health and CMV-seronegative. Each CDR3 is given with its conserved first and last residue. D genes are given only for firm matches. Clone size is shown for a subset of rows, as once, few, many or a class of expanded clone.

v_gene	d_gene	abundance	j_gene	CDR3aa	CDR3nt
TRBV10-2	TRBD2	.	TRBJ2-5	CASRLAGEETQYF	TGCGCCAGCAGACTAGCGGGGGAAGAGACCCAGTACTTC
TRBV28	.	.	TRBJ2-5	CASSFRETQYF	TGTGCCAGCAGTTTTCGAGAGACCCAGTACTTC
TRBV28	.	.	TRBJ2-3	CAILGGVTDTQYF	TGTGCCATCCTAGGGGGGGTCACAGATACGCAGTATTTT
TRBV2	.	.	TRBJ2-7	CASHPGLGGASSYEQYF	TGTGCCAGCCACCCGGGGCTGGGCGGGGCCAGCTCCTACGAGCAGTACTTC
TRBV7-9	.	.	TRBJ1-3	CASTNSGNTIYF	TGTGCCAGCACCAACTCTGGAAACACCATATATTTT
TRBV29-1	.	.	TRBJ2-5	CSVDLWAQETRYF	TGCAGCGTTGATTTGTGGGCTCAAGAGACCCGGTACTTC
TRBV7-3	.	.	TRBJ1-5	CASSLDWSQPQHF	TGTGCCAGCAGCTTGGACTGGAGCCAGCCCCAGCATTTT
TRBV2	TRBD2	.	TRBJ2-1	CASNRGLAVSYNEQFF	TGTGCCAGCAACAGGGGACTAGCGGTCTCCTACAATGAGCAGTTCTTC
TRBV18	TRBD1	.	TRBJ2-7	CASSPFSQGQGSYEQYF	TGTGCCAGCTCACCCTTCTCTCAGGGACAGGGGAGTTACGAGCAGTACTTC
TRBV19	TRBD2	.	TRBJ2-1	CASSSERETSYNEQFF	TGTGCCAGTAGTAGCGAGCGGGAGACCTCTTACAATGAGCAGTTCTTC
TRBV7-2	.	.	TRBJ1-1	CASSFFSQGMNTEAFF	TGTGCCAGCAGCTTTTTTAGCCAGGGGATGAACACTGAAGCTTTCTTT
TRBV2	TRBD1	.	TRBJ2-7	CASSPGTGVYEQYF	TGTGCCAGCAGTCCCGGGACAGGGGTCTACGAGCAGTACTTC
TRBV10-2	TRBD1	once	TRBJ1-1	CASSSGFQGQGSTEAFF	TGCGCCAGCAGCTCTGGTTTTCAAGGACAGGGAAGCACTGAAGCTTTCTTT
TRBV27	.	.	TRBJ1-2	CASSPRRGGGYTF	TGTGCCAGCAGTCCCCGCAGGGGCGGAGGCTACACCTTC
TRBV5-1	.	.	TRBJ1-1	CASSSGGAWDTEAFF	TGCGCCAGCAGCTCTGGGGGGGCTTGGGACACTGAAGCTTTCTTT
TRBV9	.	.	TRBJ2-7	CASSVGGVTLYEQYF	TGTGCCAGCAGCGTAGGGGGGGTCACTCTATACGAGCAGTACTTC
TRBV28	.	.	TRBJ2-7	CASRNPRDSLYEQYF	TGTGCCAGCAGGAACCCCAGGGATTCCCTCTACGAGCAGTACTTC
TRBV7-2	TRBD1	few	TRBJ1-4	CASSPRGQGGEKLFF	TGTGCCAGCAGCCCCAGGGGACAGGGTGGGGAAAAACTGTTTTTT
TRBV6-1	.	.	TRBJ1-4	CASSEARLGSTEKLFF	TGTGCCAGCAGTGAAGCTAGGCTAGGATCGACGGAAAAACTGTTTTTT
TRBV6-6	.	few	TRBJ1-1	CASRLGGDSTEAFF	TGTGCCAGCAGGTTAGGCGGGGATAGCACTGAAGCTTTCTTT
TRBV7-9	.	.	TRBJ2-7	CSSSLGGYEQYF	TGTTCCAGCAGCTTAGGAGGCTACGAGCAGTACTTC
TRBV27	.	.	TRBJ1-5	CASSFRRQKEDQPQHF	TGTGCCAGCAGTTTTAGGCGGCAAAAGGAAGATCAGCCCCAGCATTTT
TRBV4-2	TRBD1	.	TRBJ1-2	CASSQDMGTGGYGYTF	TGTGCCAGCAGCCAAGACATGGGGACAGGAGGCTATGGCTACACCTTC
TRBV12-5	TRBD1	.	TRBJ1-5	CASGPGQGIQPQHF	TGTGCTAGTGGCCCGGGACAGGGGATCCAGCCCCAGCATTTT
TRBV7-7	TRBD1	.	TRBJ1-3	CASSPQPRGPGNTIYF	TGTGCTAGCAGCCCTCAACCGAGGGGGCCTGGAAACACCATATATTTT
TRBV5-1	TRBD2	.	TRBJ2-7	CASSLAGGPHEQYF	TGCGCCAGCAGCTTAGCGGGAGGACCCCACGAGCAGTACTTC
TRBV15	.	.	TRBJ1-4	CATSRDLSAGATNEKLFF	TGTGCCACCAGCAGAGATCTTTCAGCGGGAGCAACTAATGAAAAACTGTTTTTT
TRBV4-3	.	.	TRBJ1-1	CASSYGQNTEAFF	TGCGCCAGCAGCTACGGACAGAACACTGAAGCTTTCTTT
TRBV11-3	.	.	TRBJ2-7	CASSSQGYEQYF	TGTGCCAGCAGTTCGCAGGGTTACGAGCAGTACTTC
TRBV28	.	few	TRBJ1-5	CASRPSGGQPQHF	TGTGCCAGCAGACCATCGGGAGGGCAGCCCCAGCATTTT
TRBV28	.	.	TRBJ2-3	CASSLRGRGTQYF	TGTGCCAGCAGTTTGAGAGGTCGCGGTACGCAGTATTTT
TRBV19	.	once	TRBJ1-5	CASSPRQLNQPQHF	TGTGCCAGTAGTCCCCGACAGCTAAATCAGCCCCAGCATTTT
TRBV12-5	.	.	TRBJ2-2	CASGFSTGELFF	TGTGCTAGTGGTTTCAGCACCGGGGAGCTGTTTTTT
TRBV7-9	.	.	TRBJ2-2	CASSLGKAGWNTGELFF	TGTGCCAGCAGCTTAGGGAAGGCAGGGTGGAACACCGGGGAGCTGTTTTTT
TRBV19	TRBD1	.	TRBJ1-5	CASRKTGGDRQPQHF	TGTGCCAGTAGGAAGACAGGGGGGGATCGACAGCCCCAGCATTTT
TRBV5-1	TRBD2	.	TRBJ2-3	CASSRLAGGPDTQYF	TGCGCCAGCAGCCGACTAGCGGGAGGCCCAGATACGCAGTATTTT
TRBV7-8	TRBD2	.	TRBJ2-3	CASSLLTGTSGRDTQYF	TGTGCCAGCAGCTTATTAACCGGGACTAGCGGGAGGGATACGCAGTATTTT
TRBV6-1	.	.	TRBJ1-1	CASSGQAHHEAFF	TGTGCCAGCAGTGGACAAGCCCATCATGAAGCTTTCTTT
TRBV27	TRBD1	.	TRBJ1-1	CASSLPGQGATEAFF	TGTGCCAGCAGCCTTCCGGGACAGGGGGCCACTGAAGCTTTCTTT
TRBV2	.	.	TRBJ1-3	CASSTGFGNTIYF	TGTGCCAGCTCCACAGGATTTGGAAACACCATATATTTT
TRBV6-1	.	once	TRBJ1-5	CASSGGGFNQPQHF	TGTGCCAGCAGTGGGGGAGGTTTCAATCAGCCCCAGCATTTT
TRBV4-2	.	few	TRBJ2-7	CASSQERTESYEQYF	TGTGCCAGCAGCCAAGAGAGGACAGAATCCTACGAGCAGTACTTC
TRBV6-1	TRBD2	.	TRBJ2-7	CASSEPSSGSYEQYF	TGTGCCAGCAGTGAACCTTCCAGCGGGAGCTACGAGCAGTACTTC
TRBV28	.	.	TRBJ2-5	CASSLVGAEETQYF	TGTGCCAGCAGTTTAGTTGGGGCGGAGGAGACCCAGTACTTC
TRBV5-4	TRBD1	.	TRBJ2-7	CASSSIRDSSYEQYF	TGTGCCAGCAGCTCAATTAGGGACAGCAGCTACGAGCAGTACTTC
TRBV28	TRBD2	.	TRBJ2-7	CASSRTSGRNEQYF	TGTGCCAGCAGCCGGACTAGCGGGAGAAACGAGCAGTACTTC
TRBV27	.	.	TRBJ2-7	CATRLGTHSYEQYF	TGTGCCACCCGTTTAGGGACACACTCCTACGAGCAGTACTTC
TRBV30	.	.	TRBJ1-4	CAGRGLSEKLFF	TGCGCCGGCCGGGGGTTGTCAGAAAAACTGTTTTTT
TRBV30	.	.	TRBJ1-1	CAWTGRFGPVGEKAFF	TGTGCCTGGACAGGACGATTCGGGCCCGTCGGGGAGAAAGCTTTCTTT
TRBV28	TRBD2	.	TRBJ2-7	CASWEGAGGYYEQYF	TGTGCCAGTTGGGAGGGGGCGGGAGGGTACTACGAGCAGTACTTC
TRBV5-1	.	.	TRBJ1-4	CASSLEGGNEKLFF	TGCGCCAGCAGCTTGGAAGGGGGTAATGAAAAACTGTTTTTT
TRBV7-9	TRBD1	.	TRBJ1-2	CASSSNRQGIYGYTF	TGTGCCAGCAGCTCCAACCGACAGGGAATCTATGGCTACACCTTC